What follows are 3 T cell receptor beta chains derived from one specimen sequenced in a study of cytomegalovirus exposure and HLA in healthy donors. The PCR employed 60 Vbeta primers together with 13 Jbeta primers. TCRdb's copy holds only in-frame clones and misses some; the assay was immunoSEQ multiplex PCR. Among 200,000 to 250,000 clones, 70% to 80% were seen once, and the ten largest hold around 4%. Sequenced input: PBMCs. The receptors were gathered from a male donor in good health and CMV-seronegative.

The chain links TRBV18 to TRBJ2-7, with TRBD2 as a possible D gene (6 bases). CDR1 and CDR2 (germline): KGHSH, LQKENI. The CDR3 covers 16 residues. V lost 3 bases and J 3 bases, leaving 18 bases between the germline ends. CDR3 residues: CASSPLGGASSYEQYF. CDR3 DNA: TGTGCCAGCTCACCTCTAGGAGGGGCGTCGAGCTACGAGCAGTACTTC.

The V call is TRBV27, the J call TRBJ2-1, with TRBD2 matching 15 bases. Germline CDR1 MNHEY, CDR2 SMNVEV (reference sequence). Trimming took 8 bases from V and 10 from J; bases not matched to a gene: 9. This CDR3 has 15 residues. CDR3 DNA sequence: TGTGCCAGCGGTAGGGGGACTAGCGGGAGGAGGGAGCAGTTCTTC. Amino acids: CASGRGTSGRREQFF.

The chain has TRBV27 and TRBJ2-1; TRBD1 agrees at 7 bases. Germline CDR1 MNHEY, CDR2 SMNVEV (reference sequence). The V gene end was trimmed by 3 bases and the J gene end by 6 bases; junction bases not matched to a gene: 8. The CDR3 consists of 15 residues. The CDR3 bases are TGTGCCAGCAGTTTCCCCGGGACAGAGACCAATGAGCAGTTCTTC. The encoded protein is CASSFPGTETNEQFF.